The 32 T cell receptor beta chains reported below all come from one sample, sequenced in a study of metastatic and nonmetastatic thyroid tumors. Not a single patient had been given any form of treatment at any point before undergoing thyroid surgery. TCRdb re-clonotyped the PCR reads through MiXCR. Of roughly 5,200 clones in the sample, less than 35% were seen once. The specimen sequenced was adjacent normal tissue. The receptor set was obtained from a female donor with papillary thyroid cancer or a benign thyroid nodule (not recorded which). Some clones in this sample may be carry-over from other donors' samples.

The rearrangement joins TRBV30 to TRBJ1-1, with 7 bases lining up with TRBD1. This CDR3 has 12 amino acids. Germline V gene lookup returns CDR1 GTSNPN and CDR2 SVGIG (reference sequence). The CDR3 coding sequence is TGTGCGTTCGACAGGGAGAGGACTGAAGCTTTCTTT. This sequence encodes CAFDRERTEAFF.

This clone turned up a few times. In this CDR3 the conserved last residue, phenylalanine or tryptophan, is missing, so a read error is likely. The CDR3 region is CASRMRAHEQYS. CDR3 DNA sequence: TGTGCCAGTAGAATGAGGGCCCATGAGCAGTACTCC. This chain uses TRBV19 with TRBJ2-7; possibly TRBD2 for D (5 bases). Per germline, CDR1 LNHDA and CDR2 SQIVND (reference sequence). V was shortened by 6 bases and J by 7 bases, with 13 bases between the two germline ends. The CDR3 extends over 12 amino acids.

The V call is TRBV11-1, the J call TRBJ2-1; TRBD2 matches at 13 bases. The CDR3 extends over 18 amino acids. After removal of 1 base from V and 5 bases from J, the junction contained 8 bases not matched to a gene. Germline-derived CDR1 and CDR2 are SGHAT and FQDESV (reference sequence). Here the CDR3 DNA reads TGTGCCAGCAGCTTAGGACTAGCGGGAGGAGGGCTACACAATGAGCAGTTCTTC. This codes for CASSLGLAGGGLHNEQFF. Using reference TRBV11-1 and TRBJ2-1 for the parts outside the CDR3, the full variable domain is EAEVAQSPRYKITEKSQAVAFWCDPISGHATLYWYRQILGQGPELLVQFQDESVVDDSQLPKDRFSAERLKGVDSTLKIQPAELGDSAMYLCASSLGLAGGGLHNEQFFGPGTRLTVL.

Points on this clone: A single base separates this from a much larger clone, so it may be a read error. The gene calls are TRBV28 and TRBJ2-7; 9 bases line up with TRBD1. Germline V gives CDR1 MDHEN, CDR2 SYDVKM. The CDR3 length is 15 residues. CDR3 coding DNA: TGTGCCATCAGTGCACCCGGGACAGGGCCTGACGAGCAGTACTTC. Amino acids: CAISAPGTGPDEQYF.

By share, this clone counts as medium-sized. The V and J genes are TRBV20-1 and TRBJ2-2; 7 positions agree with TRBD2. V shed 3 bases, J shed 5 bases, and the junction held 0 bases outside the gene matches. CDR3 length equals 12 residues. CDR1 is DFQATT and CDR2 is SNEGSKA in the germline V gene (reference sequence). The CDR3 sequence: CSARRETGELFF. The CDR3 DNA sequence: TGCAGTGCTAGGCGGGAGACCGGGGAGCTGTTTTTT.

This clone showed up many times. The chain carries TRBV20-1 and TRBJ1-5; 9 bases fit TRBD1. Germline V CDR1 and CDR2: DFQATT, SNEGSKA (reference sequence). V trimming: 5 bases; J trimming: 6 bases; junction bases outside the gene matches: 5. This CDR3 spans 13 amino acids. In nucleotides, the CDR3 is TGCAGTGCTGTCCCGGGACAGGGTCAGCCCCAGCATTTT. It yields the protein CSAVPGQGQPQHF.

For this clone: This clone may be a read error of a much larger clone one base away. The sample carries other DNA sequences with the same CDR3. CDR3 loop: CASSTGTSGSAIIYEQYF. The CDR3 DNA sequence: TGTGCCAGCAGTACCGGGACTAGCGGGAGCGCCATAATCTACGAGCAGTACTTC. The rearrangement uses TRBV28 and TRBJ2-7; 14 nucleotides line up with TRBD2. V gave up 5 bases and J gave up 3 bases; unmatched junction bases: 12. The V gene's germline CDR1 is MDHEN and CDR2 SYDVKM. This CDR3 region has 18 residues.

The V gene is TRBV5-1, the J gene TRBJ2-1; 10 bases map to TRBD2. This CDR3 comprises 17 residues. J was trimmed by 4 bases and V by 0 bases; bases with no gene match: 7. Germline CDR1 SGHRS, CDR2 YFSETQ. The CDR3 region is CASSLGPGTSAYNEQFF. CDR3 coding DNA: TGCGCCAGCAGCTTGGGGCCCGGGACTAGCGCTTACAATGAGCAGTTCTTC.

This clone was recorded at least ten times. A much larger clone differs from this one at a single base, so this may be a read error. This sample also contains other DNA sequences that code for the same CDR3. The V gene is TRBV4-2, the J gene TRBJ2-4, with 7 bases matching TRBD2. Germline CDR1 reads LGHNA; CDR2 reads YNFKEQ. The length of the CDR3 is 15 residues. The CDR3 loop reads CASSQDSASGNIQYF. In DNA form, the CDR3 reads TGTGCCAGCAGTCAAGATTCGGCTAGCGGAAACATTCAGTACTTC.

This clone was seen at least ten times. Just one base apart from a much larger clone, this may be a read error. V gene TRBV4-3 combines with J gene TRBJ2-7; 9 bases fit TRBD2. This CDR3 is 16 amino acids long. Per germline, CDR1 LGHNA and CDR2 YSLEER. Germline trimming cut 4 bases from V and 2 bases from J; bases unmatched to any gene: 9. The CDR3 coding sequence is TGCGCCAGCAGCCTTCCTAGCGGGAAGAGGCCCTACGAGCAGTACTTC. Its translation: CASSLPSGKRPYEQYF.

This clone has a count of ten or more. The chain has TRBV20-1 and TRBJ2-7; 9 positions match TRBD2. The CDR3 spans 15 residues. Germline CDR1 and CDR2: DFQATT and SNEGSKA (reference sequence). J gave up 0 bases and V 4 bases, and 7 bases lay outside the gene matches. The CDR3 here is CSATGGLASSYEQYF. The CDR3 DNA follows: TGCAGTGCTACTGGAGGACTAGCGAGCTCCTACGAGCAGTACTTC.

Within the sample, this clone is medium-sized (0.01 to 0.1%). Other DNA sequences in this specimen translate into the identical CDR3. V is TRBV7-8 and J is TRBJ2-6; 8 nucleotides agree with TRBD1. With 4 bases clipped from V and 4 bases from J, the junction kept 6 bases outside the gene matches. CDR1 is SGHVS and CDR2 is FQNEAQ in the germline V gene. This CDR3 has 16 residues. The CDR3 bases are TGTGCCAGCAGCTCGAGGACAGGGTGGGGGGCCAACGTCCTGACTTTC. Its translation is CASSSRTGWGANVLTF.

This clone is termed medium-sized. The chain couples TRBV28 to TRBJ2-5; D might be TRBD2 (6 bases). The CDR3 contains 16 residues. Looked up from germline, CDR1 is MDHEN and CDR2 is SYDVKM. Between the trimmed V and J ends, which lost 2 bases and 5 bases, there was a span of 18 bases. The chain's CDR3 is CASSLLHVEGVETQYF. The DNA of the CDR3 is TGTGCCAGCAGTTTACTCCATGTGGAGGGCGTGGAGACCCAGTACTTC. Using reference TRBV28 and TRBJ2-5 for the parts outside the CDR3, the full variable domain is DVKVTQSSRYLVKRTGEKVFLECVQDMDHENMFWYRQDPGLGLRLIYFSYDVKMKEKGDIPEGYSVSREKKERFSLILESASTNQTSMYLCASSLLHVEGVETQYFGPGTRLLVL.

The gene calls are TRBV7-3 and TRBJ1-1; D unclear. The CDR3 is 12 residues long. Per germline, CDR1 SGHTA and CDR2 FQGTGA. Between the trimmed V and J ends, which lost 3 bases and 7 bases, there was a span of 9 bases. The CDR3 loop reads CASSFTAYEAFF. The CDR3, as DNA: TGTGCCAGCAGCTTCACAGCTTATGAAGCTTTCTTT.

The rearrangement links TRBV11-1 to TRBJ2-5; the D is unclear. Germline V gene data show CDR1 as SGHAT and CDR2 as FQDESV (reference sequence). This CDR3 has 15 residues. V was cut by 1 base and J by 2 bases, with 11 bases left in between. The CDR3 is CASSLVVTLQETQYF. Here the CDR3 DNA reads TGTGCCAGCAGCTTAGTGGTGACTCTGCAAGAGACCCAGTACTTC. The full variable domain, in which reference TRBV11-1 and TRBJ2-5 provide the parts outside the CDR3, is EAEVAQSPRYKITEKSQAVAFWCDPISGHATLYWYRQILGQGPELLVQFQDESVVDDSQLPKDRFSAERLKGVDSTLKIQPAELGDSAMYLCASSLVVTLQETQYFGPGTRLLVL.

Many counts were recorded for this clone. The chain is built from TRBV4-2 and TRBJ2-2; TRBD2 agrees at 10 bases. V dropped 4 bases and J dropped 5; count of bases not matched to a gene: 13. The CDR3 runs to 18 residues. Germline V gene sequence: CDR1 LGHNA, CDR2 YNFKEQ. This chain's CDR3 is CASSLQGGLAQYTGELFF. CDR3 nucleotide sequence: TGTGCCAGCAGCCTCCAGGGGGGACTAGCGCAATATACCGGGGAGCTGTTTTTT.

Remarks on this clone: It may be a read error: a sequence one base away is much more abundant. The rearrangement links TRBV30 to TRBJ2-7, with 7 nucleotides matching TRBD2. The V gene's germline CDR1 is GTSNPN and CDR2 SVGIG (reference sequence). The trim removed 4 bases at V and 3 bases at J, leaving 12 bases unmatched. The length of the CDR3 is 15 residues. In DNA form, the CDR3 reads TGTGCCTGGATTAAAAACGGGGGGAGCTACTACGAGCAGTACTTC. It codes for CAWIKNGGSYYEQYF.

With regard to this clone: A much more abundant neighbour one base away suggests this may be a read error. The CDR3 spells CSDETGTGLGGSYGYTF. CDR3 bases: TGCAGTGATGAAACCGGGACAGGGCTAGGGGGTAGCTATGGCTACACCTTC. The V and J genes are TRBV20-1 and TRBJ1-2, with 9 nucleotides matching TRBD1. The CDR3 sequence is 17 residues long. Germline V lookup: CDR1 DFQATT, CDR2 SNEGSKA (reference sequence). Unmatched junction bases numbered 19, after V lost 7 bases and J lost 4 bases.

This clone was detected a few times. This chain joins TRBV9 and TRBJ2-3; no clear D gene. The CDR3 runs to 14 residues. Trimming shortened V by 0 bases and J by 0 bases, and 5 bases separated the two germline ends. Germline V gives CDR1 SGDLS, CDR2 YYNGEE. In DNA, the CDR3 is TGTGCCAGCAGCGTAGGGCACAGCACAGATACGCAGTATTTT. Translating it yields CASSVGHSTDTQYF. Looking up the rest from reference TRBV9 and TRBJ2-3 gives the full variable domain: DSGVTQTPKHLITATGQRVTLRCSPRSGDLSVYWYQQSLDQGLQFLIQYYNGEERAKGNILERFSAQQFPDLHSELNLSSLELGDSALYFCASSVGHSTDTQYFGPGTRLTVL.

The chain carries TRBV11-3 and TRBJ2-1; D might be TRBD2 (5 bases). The germline CDR1 and CDR2 sequences are SGHNT and YENEEA. CDR3 length: 13 amino acids. V was pared by 3 bases and J by 12 bases, with 15 bases between. CDR3 region: CASSFGLMEAQFF. The CDR3 region has the DNA TGTGCCAGCAGCTTCGGACTCATGGAAGCGCAGTTCTTC.

The table lists this clone with many counts. The chain recombines TRBV6-2 or TRBV6-3 with TRBJ2-7, with D unclear. From germline, CDR1 is MNHEY and CDR2 SVGEGT. Trimming removed 0 bases at V and 7 bases at J, with 7 bases between. This CDR3 spans 12 amino acids. CDR3 amino acids: CASSYSAGEQYF. DNA of the CDR3: TGTGCCAGCAGTTACTCCGCTGGGGAGCAGTACTTC.

Note on this clone: No conserved phenylalanine or tryptophan is present at the end of the CDR3, so a read error is the likely explanation. V is TRBV7-6 and J is TRBJ2-7, with no clear D. CDR1 SGHVS and CDR2 FNYEAQ come from the germline V gene. This CDR3 is 16 amino acids long. The V end lost 1 base, the J end lost 5 bases, and 18 bases lay between the germline ends. The CDR3 DNA follows: TGTGCCAGCAGCTTAGAACGCGGTAGTCTGATAGACGAGCAGTACCTC. Residues: CASSLERGSLIDEQYL.

The chain joins TRBV6-1 to TRBJ2-2; D is perhaps TRBD1 or TRBD2 (5 bases each). Germline V gives CDR1 MNHNS, CDR2 SASEGT. This CDR3 spans 16 amino acids. Trimming shortened V by 5 bases and J by 5 bases, and 18 bases separated the two germline ends. CDR3 DNA sequence: TGTGCCAGCAGTCGAAGTCCCGGGACGGGGACCGGGGAGCTGTTTTTT. Translation: CASSRSPGTGTGELFF.

On this clone itself: A read error is possible here, since a much larger clone lies one base away. The chain combines TRBV20-1 with TRBJ2-5; tentative D call: TRBD1 (6 bases). This CDR3 spans 13 amino acids. CDR1 is DFQATT and CDR2 is SNEGSKA in the germline V gene (reference sequence). Trimming cost V 3 bases and J 0 bases, with 8 bases left between them. DNA of the CDR3: TGCAGTGCTAGTCAGGGGCACCAAGAGACCCAGTACTTC. Amino acids: CSASQGHQETQYF.

There are a few counts of this clone. The chain's CDR3 is CASSEWASGHNEQFF. The CDR3 nucleotides are TGTGCCAGCAGTGAATGGGCTAGCGGACACAATGAGCAGTTCTTC. V is TRBV6-1 and J is TRBJ2-1; TRBD2 matches 7 bases. Germline trimming cut 2 bases from V and 5 bases from J; bases unmatched to any gene: 6. From germline, CDR1 is MNHNS and CDR2 SASEGT. This CDR3 region has 15 residues.

This clone showed up just a few times. Mismatch with germline at one junction end may stem from a read error. The chain recombines TRBV11-2 with TRBJ2-7, with 8 bases aligning to TRBD1. Germline V gene data show CDR1 as SGHAT and CDR2 as FQNNGV. The CDR3 extends over 19 amino acids. The DNA of the CDR3 is TGTGCCAGCAGCTTAGGCCGAGGTGGGACAGGTCTTCTCTCCTACGAGCATTACTTC. Encoded protein: CASSLGRGGTGLLSYEHYF.

About this clone itself: The junction does not match germline at one end; this may be a read error. Other nucleotide sequences in the sample specify the same CDR3. The V call is TRBV5-1, the J call TRBJ2-2, with a possible D match to TRBD1 (7 bases). In germline, CDR1 is SGHRS, CDR2 YFSETQ. CDR3 length equals 19 residues. CDR3 amino acids: CASSLTGAVGTANTGELFF. Here the CDR3 DNA reads TGTGCCAGCAGCTTGACGGGGGCGGTAGGGACAGCGAACACCGGTGAGCTGTTTTTT. The complete variable domain, with remaining parts taken from reference TRBV5-1 and TRBJ2-2, reads KAGVTQTPRYLIKTRGQQVTLSCSPISGHRSVSWYQQTPGQGLQFLFEYFSETQRNKGNFPGRFSGRQFSNSRSEMNVSTLELGDSALYLCASSLTGAVGTANTGELFFGEGSRLTVL.

This clone came up many times. Other DNA sequences from this sample encode an identical CDR3 as well. This chain uses TRBV6-1 with TRBJ2-7; 11 bases align to TRBD1. This CDR3 contains 15 residues. Trimming cost V 7 bases and J 7 bases; bases outside gene matches: 12. CDR1 and CDR2 from the germline V gene are MNHNS and SASEGT. The chain's CDR3 is CASNAKGQGGEEQYF. The CDR3 DNA reads TGTGCCAGCAATGCCAAGGGACAGGGGGGGGAAGAGCAGTACTTC.

Many counts were recorded for this clone. The CDR3 nucleotides read TGTGCCAGCAGTTACTCGACAGGGGGATATGGCTACACCTTC. Protein product: CASSYSTGGYGYTF. V gene TRBV6-5 combines with J gene TRBJ1-2; 9 bases are a match to TRBD1. The CDR3 is made up of 14 amino acids. In germline, CDR1 is MNHEY, CDR2 SVGAGI. With 0 bases clipped from V and 5 bases from J, the junction kept 1 base outside the gene matches.

About this clone itself: The junction shows a germline mismatch at one end, possibly a read error. This chain uses TRBV7-3 with TRBJ2-2; either TRBD1 or TRBD2 may supply D (5 bases each). The CDR3 is made up of 15 amino acids. Germline assignment: CDR1 SGHTA and CDR2 FQGTGA. In DNA, the CDR3 is TGTGCCAGAAGCTTAGGCCAGGGTGGGAACGGGGAGCCGTTTTTT. This encodes CARSLGQGGNGEPFF.

This clone was detected a few times. A much larger clone sits a single nucleotide away, making a read error possible. The V and J genes are TRBV6-2 or TRBV6-3 and TRBJ2-3; 8 bases align to TRBD2. J gave up 0 bases and V 4 bases, and 6 bases lay outside the gene matches. Germline V gene sequence: CDR1 MNHEY, CDR2 SVGEGT. CDR3 length: 16 amino acids. This CDR3 is CASSWWRGASTDTQYF. CDR3 coding DNA: TGTGCCAGCAGTTGGTGGCGGGGGGCAAGCACAGATACGCAGTATTTT.

This clone is labeled medium-sized. The V call is TRBV20-1, the J call TRBJ1-1; 8 nucleotides agree with TRBD1. The length of the CDR3 is 12 residues. The V and J ends lost 4 bases and 8 bases, in that order; junction bases with no gene match: 6. The germline V gene encodes CDR1 DFQATT and CDR2 SNEGSKA (reference sequence). The CDR3 reads CSAMGQVGEAFF. For the CDR3, the DNA is TGCAGTGCTATGGGACAGGTCGGAGAAGCTTTCTTT.